A selection of T cell receptor beta chains follows, all from one sample in a study of CD8+ T cells in alopecia areata. TCRdb keeps only in-frame clones here, not all; method: immunoSEQ multiplex PCR. The sample consists of 100,000 to 150,000 clones, approximately 48% of them appearing once. Specimen: CD8+ T cells sorted from blood, collected at week 0. The origin of the receptors is a human donor with alopecia areata. Both conserved end residues are part of each CDR3. Fields, in order: D gene, J gene, V gene, clone size, CDR3 DNA, CDR3 protein. D genes are given only for firm matches. For some rows the clone size is stated as once, few or many, or as a class when expanded; others skip it.

d_gene: NA
j_gene: TRBJ2-5
v_gene: TRBV6-5
abundance: NA
CDR3nt: TGTGCCAGCAGTTACTCCAACATCCAAGAGACCCAGTACTTC
CDR3aa: CASSYSNIQETQYF

d_gene: NA
j_gene: TRBJ1-6
v_gene: TRBV11-2
abundance: NA
CDR3nt: TGTGCCAGCAGCTTAGTCGCGACGGATAATTCACCCCTCCACTTT
CDR3aa: CASSLVATDNSPLHF

d_gene: NA
j_gene: TRBJ1-1
v_gene: TRBV5-6
abundance: NA
CDR3nt: TGTGCCAGCACCACCATTTGGGGGTTGAACACTGAAGCTTTCTTT
CDR3aa: CASTTIWGLNTEAFF

d_gene: NA
j_gene: TRBJ1-5
v_gene: TRBV6-1
abundance: NA
CDR3nt: TGTGCCACTAGACCCCGAACCGACAGCAATCAGCCCCAGCATTTT
CDR3aa: CATRPRTDSNQPQHF

d_gene: NA
j_gene: TRBJ2-2
v_gene: TRBV6-6
abundance: few
CDR3nt: TGTGCCAGCAGTCCCCCTGACAGTTACACCGGGGAGCTGTTTTTT
CDR3aa: CASSPPDSYTGELFF

d_gene: NA
j_gene: TRBJ2-2
v_gene: TRBV27
abundance: NA
CDR3nt: TGTGCCAGCAATAACAGGGGAGGCAACACCGGGGAGCTGTTTTTT
CDR3aa: CASNNRGGNTGELFF

d_gene: NA
j_gene: TRBJ2-5
v_gene: TRBV30
abundance: few
CDR3nt: TGTGCCTGCCAGTGGCGGTCCCAAGAGACCCAGTACTTC
CDR3aa: CACQWRSQETQYF

d_gene: NA
j_gene: TRBJ1-2
v_gene: TRBV5-6
abundance: few
CDR3nt: TGTGCCAGCAGCCACCCGGGGACTAGCTATGGCTACACCTTC
CDR3aa: CASSHPGTSYGYTF

d_gene: NA
j_gene: TRBJ1-5
v_gene: TRBV2
abundance: few
CDR3nt: TGTGCCAGCAGGCGGGGGGGGAGCAATCAGCCCCAGCATTTT
CDR3aa: CASRRGGSNQPQHF

d_gene: NA
j_gene: TRBJ1-5
v_gene: TRBV30
abundance: NA
CDR3nt: TGTGCCTGGAGTGAGGGACACAGCAATCAGCCCCAGCATTTT
CDR3aa: CAWSEGHSNQPQHF

d_gene: TRBD1
j_gene: TRBJ1-5
v_gene: TRBV27
abundance: few
CDR3nt: TGTGCCAGCAGCAAGGGGACAGGGGTAAATCAGCCCCAGCATTTT
CDR3aa: CASSKGTGVNQPQHF

d_gene: NA
j_gene: TRBJ1-4
v_gene: TRBV29-1
abundance: NA
CDR3nt: TGCAGCGCCACGGAGGAGGGCAGGGAAAAACTGTTTTTT
CDR3aa: CSATEEGREKLFF

d_gene: NA
j_gene: TRBJ1-6
v_gene: TRBV7-2
abundance: NA
CDR3nt: TGTGCCAGCAGCCCCGCGGCCGATAGGAATTCACCCCTCCACTTT
CDR3aa: CASSPAADRNSPLHF

d_gene: TRBD1
j_gene: TRBJ2-5
v_gene: TRBV29-1
abundance: NA
CDR3nt: TGCAGCGTTGACGGGACAGGGGCCATCCAAGAGACCCAGTACTTC
CDR3aa: CSVDGTGAIQETQYF

d_gene: TRBD1
j_gene: TRBJ1-1
v_gene: TRBV18
abundance: few
CDR3nt: TGTGCCAGCTTAAGACAGGGGCCGAACACTGAAGCTTTCTTT
CDR3aa: CASLRQGPNTEAFF

d_gene: NA
j_gene: TRBJ2-2
v_gene: TRBV13
abundance: NA
CDR3nt: TGTGCCAGCAGCCCCCTTCGGACGGGGAACACCGGGGAGCTGTTTTTT
CDR3aa: CASSPLRTGNTGELFF

d_gene: TRBD1
j_gene: TRBJ2-7
v_gene: TRBV2
abundance: NA
CDR3nt: TGTGCCAGCTGGGACAGGGGGTTAGGGAGCTCCTACGAGCAGTACTTC
CDR3aa: CASWDRGLGSSYEQYF

d_gene: NA
j_gene: TRBJ2-2
v_gene: TRBV4-1
abundance: NA
CDR3nt: TGCGCCAGCAGCCAAGGAGCGAACACCGGGGAGCTGTTTTTT
CDR3aa: CASSQGANTGELFF

d_gene: NA
j_gene: TRBJ2-5
v_gene: TRBV11-2
abundance: few
CDR3nt: TGTGCCAGCAGCTCAAGTCGGTACAGGAGAGAGACCCAGTACTTC
CDR3aa: CASSSSRYRRETQYF

d_gene: TRBD2
j_gene: TRBJ2-1
v_gene: TRBV29-1
abundance: NA
CDR3nt: TGCAGCGTTGCGGGACTAGCGGGGTTAGGCTCCTACAATGAGCAGTTCTTC
CDR3aa: CSVAGLAGLGSYNEQFF

d_gene: TRBD1
j_gene: TRBJ1-4
v_gene: TRBV29-1
abundance: NA
CDR3nt: TGCAGCGTTGCGGACAGGGAAACTAATGAAAAACTGTTTTTT
CDR3aa: CSVADRETNEKLFF

d_gene: TRBD1
j_gene: TRBJ1-2
v_gene: TRBV5-1
abundance: NA
CDR3nt: TGCGCCAGCAGCTTAGACAGGGGGCCGGTGGTCTATGGCTACACCTTC
CDR3aa: CASSLDRGPVVYGYTF

d_gene: TRBD1
j_gene: TRBJ1-1
v_gene: TRBV5-6
abundance: few
CDR3nt: TGTGCCAGCAGCTTGTCGGCAGGGGGTTCGGCTGAAGCTTTCTTT
CDR3aa: CASSLSAGGSAEAFF

d_gene: NA
j_gene: TRBJ2-5
v_gene: TRBV29-1
abundance: NA
CDR3nt: TGCAGCGTCCGGCGGGCCGAAGAGACCCAGTACTTC
CDR3aa: CSVRRAEETQYF

d_gene: NA
j_gene: TRBJ2-7
v_gene: TRBV4-1
abundance: once
CDR3nt: TGCGCCAGCAGCCAAGTCCAGGGTCCTATCTACGAGCAGTACTTC
CDR3aa: CASSQVQGPIYEQYF

d_gene: TRBD2
j_gene: TRBJ2-1
v_gene: TRBV7-3
abundance: NA
CDR3nt: TGTGCCAGCAGCTTAAACGCCGGGACTAGCGGGGGGTCCAGCTCCTACAATGAGCAGTTCTTC
CDR3aa: CASSLNAGTSGGSSSYNEQFF

d_gene: NA
j_gene: TRBJ1-5
v_gene: TRBV27
abundance: NA
CDR3nt: TGTGCCAGCAGTCCCAGGGGCCAGCCCCAGCATTTT
CDR3aa: CASSPRGQPQHF

d_gene: TRBD1
j_gene: TRBJ1-2
v_gene: TRBV29-1
abundance: NA
CDR3nt: TGCAGCGTTGAACAGGGGGGAAGTATGGGCTACACCTTC
CDR3aa: CSVEQGGSMGYTF

d_gene: NA
j_gene: TRBJ1-1
v_gene: TRBV13
abundance: NA
CDR3nt: TGTGCCAGCAGCTTAGGTCGAGGTGAAGCTTTCTTT
CDR3aa: CASSLGRGEAFF

d_gene: NA
j_gene: TRBJ1-1
v_gene: TRBV7-9
abundance: few
CDR3nt: TGTGCCAGCAGCTTTGAACTTACTGAAGCTTTCTTT
CDR3aa: CASSFELTEAFF

d_gene: TRBD2
j_gene: TRBJ2-1
v_gene: TRBV6-5
abundance: NA
CDR3nt: TGTGCCAGCAGTTACGGTAGCGGGGGGTTCGATGAGCAGTTCTTC
CDR3aa: CASSYGSGGFDEQFF

d_gene: NA
j_gene: TRBJ2-1
v_gene: TRBV2
abundance: NA
CDR3nt: TGTGCCAGCTTTGCCGGCAATGAGCAGTTCTTC
CDR3aa: CASFAGNEQFF

d_gene: NA
j_gene: TRBJ2-5
v_gene: TRBV7-8
abundance: few
CDR3nt: TGTGCCAGCAGCGCGCGGATTTTAAGCAGGGAACCCCAAGAGACCCAGTACTTC
CDR3aa: CASSARILSREPQETQYF

d_gene: NA
j_gene: TRBJ2-2
v_gene: TRBV29-1
abundance: NA
CDR3nt: TGCAGCGTTGTATCTGACGGGGAGCTGTTTTTT
CDR3aa: CSVVSDGELFF

d_gene: NA
j_gene: TRBJ2-2
v_gene: TRBV30
abundance: NA
CDR3nt: TGTGCCTGGAGTTTAGGTCAGGGAGTGAAGATGGAGCTGTTTTTT
CDR3aa: CAWSLGQGVKMELFF

d_gene: NA
j_gene: TRBJ2-3
v_gene: TRBV27
abundance: NA
CDR3nt: TGTGCCAGCAGTTTCGTGGTAGGACAGCCCCCAGATACGCAGTATTTT
CDR3aa: CASSFVVGQPPDTQYF

d_gene: TRBD1
j_gene: TRBJ1-6
v_gene: TRBV13
abundance: few
CDR3nt: TGTGCCAGCAGCATACTGGGACAGGGGGCTTCACCCCTCCACTTT
CDR3aa: CASSILGQGASPLHF

d_gene: NA
j_gene: TRBJ1-1
v_gene: TRBV11-2
abundance: few
CDR3nt: TGTGCCAGCAGCCCATGGGACGGCACTGAAGCTTTCTTT
CDR3aa: CASSPWDGTEAFF

d_gene: NA
j_gene: TRBJ1-6
v_gene: TRBV6-1
abundance: NA
CDR3nt: TGTGCCAGCACCGTGGGTGGATGGGGAAATTCACCCCTCCACTTT
CDR3aa: CASTVGGWGNSPLHF

d_gene: NA
j_gene: TRBJ1-2
v_gene: TRBV6-5
abundance: NA
CDR3nt: TGTGCCAGCAGTTACACCCTCGGGGGTGGCTACACCTTC
CDR3aa: CASSYTLGGGYTF

d_gene: NA
j_gene: TRBJ2-7
v_gene: TRBV27
abundance: NA
CDR3nt: TGTGCCAGCATGGACAACTACGAGCAGTACTTC
CDR3aa: CASMDNYEQYF

d_gene: NA
j_gene: TRBJ2-1
v_gene: TRBV29-1
abundance: once
CDR3nt: TGCAGCGTTGACGGCTTACCCAAGGTGGCCTACAATGAGCAGTTCTTC
CDR3aa: CSVDGLPKVAYNEQFF

d_gene: NA
j_gene: TRBJ1-6
v_gene: TRBV5-6
abundance: NA
CDR3nt: TGTGCCAGCAGCCCCGGGACCTGGCCTTCACCCCTCCACTTT
CDR3aa: CASSPGTWPSPLHF

d_gene: TRBD1
j_gene: TRBJ2-7
v_gene: TRBV23-1
abundance: NA
CDR3nt: TGCGCCAGAAGTATACCGGGACAGGTGCTGCACGAGCAGTACTTC
CDR3aa: CARSIPGQVLHEQYF

d_gene: NA
j_gene: TRBJ1-6
v_gene: TRBV4-1
abundance: NA
CDR3nt: TGCGCCAGCAGCCCACAAGCGGGCGTAGGGCGGGCTAATTCACCCCTCCACTTT
CDR3aa: CASSPQAGVGRANSPLHF

d_gene: NA
j_gene: TRBJ2-7
v_gene: TRBV6-5
abundance: few
CDR3nt: TGTGCCAGCAGTTACTCGGAGCAATACGAGCAGTACTTC
CDR3aa: CASSYSEQYEQYF

d_gene: NA
j_gene: TRBJ1-4
v_gene: TRBV27
abundance: many
CDR3nt: TGTGCCAGCAGTTCCGGCGACGGAAACACTCATGAAAAACTGTTTTTT
CDR3aa: CASSSGDGNTHEKLFF